The 14 T cell receptor beta chains listed next were all sequenced from one sample in a study of control samples from healthy donors and cancer patients. Here immunoSEQ multiplex PCR was the method, and the copy in TCRdb shows in-frame clones only, minus some. The sample consists of 120,000 or so clones, 80% to 90% of them appearing once. Sequencing used blood. These receptors were collected from a man between 35 and 55 years old in good health.

The chain carries TRBV5-6 and TRBJ2-7; maybe TRBD1 (6 bases). Per the germline V gene, CDR1 is SGHDT and CDR2 is YYEEEE. The CDR3 covers 16 residues. V was cut by 0 bases and J by 3 bases, with 16 bases left in between. CDR3 nucleotide sequence: TGTGCCAGCAGCTTGGCCGTTGGGGGCCGGGGCTACGAGCAGTACTTC. Its protein product is CASSLAVGGRGYEQYF.

The chain is built from TRBV7-8 and TRBJ2-2, with 10 bases identical to TRBD2. V trimming: 11 bases; J trimming: 4 bases; junction bases outside the gene matches: 13. From germline, CDR1 is SGHVS and CDR2 FQNEAQ. This CDR3 has 16 residues. The CDR3 loop reads CAHGVSGGRGTGELFF. The CDR3 region has the DNA TGTGCCCATGGGGTTAGCGGGGGGCGGGGCACCGGGGAGCTGTTTTTT.

This clone was picked up one time. CDR3 loop: CASSLSGAGIYEQYF. The CDR3 region has the DNA TGTGCCAGCAGCTTAAGTGGGGCGGGGATTTACGAGCAGTACTTC. The rearrangement joins TRBV7-9 to TRBJ2-7, with TRBD2 as a possible D gene (6 bases). This CDR3 contains 15 residues. Germline V gives CDR1 SEHNR, CDR2 FQNEAQ (reference sequence). Trimming shortened V by 2 bases and J by 4 bases, and 15 bases separated the two germline ends.

J is TRBJ2-7 and V is TRBV7-2; TRBD1 matches at 12 bases. The germline V gene encodes CDR1 SGHTA and CDR2 FQGNSA. This CDR3 spans 16 amino acids. The trim removed 5 bases at V and 6 bases at J, leaving 11 bases unmatched. CDR3: CASSPGGTGGNGEQYF. The CDR3 DNA follows: TGTGCCAGCAGCCCTGGGGGGACAGGGGGCAACGGCGAGCAGTACTTC. Based on the CDR3 plus reference TRBV7-2 and TRBJ2-7, the full variable domain is GAGVSQSPSNKVTEKGKDVELRCDPISGHTALYWYRQSLGQGLEFLIYFQGNSAPDKSGLPSDRFSAERTGGSVSTLTIQRTQQEDSAVYLCASSPGGTGGNGEQYFGPGTRLTVT.

The V and J genes are TRBV5-4 and TRBJ1-1; no definite D call. CDR1 and CDR2 (germline): SGHNT, YYREEE (reference sequence). The CDR3 covers 13 residues. Trimming removed 1 base from V and 1 base from J, with 5 bases in between. Here the CDR3 reads CASSLTRNTEAFF. The CDR3 region has the DNA TGTGCCAGCAGCTTGACAAGGAACACTGAAGCTTTCTTT.

J is TRBJ1-4 and V is TRBV24-1; TRBD1 matches at 7 bases. V trimming: 2 bases; J trimming: 3 bases; junction bases outside the gene matches: 5. Germline CDR1 is KGHDR and CDR2 is SFDVKD. The CDR3 sequence is 16 residues long. CDR3 loop: CATSDSEGAANEKLFF. CDR3 coding DNA: TGTGCCACCAGTGATTCTGAGGGGGCAGCTAATGAAAAACTGTTTTTT.

This clone appeared once. The genes are TRBV6-2 or TRBV6-3 and TRBJ2-2; D remains ambiguous. CDR1 MNHEY and CDR2 SVGEGT come from the germline V gene. The V and J ends lost 4 bases and 5 bases respectively, with 5 bases between them. The CDR3 runs to 12 residues. The CDR3 is CASSWITGELFF. Here the CDR3 DNA reads TGTGCCAGCAGTTGGATTACCGGGGAGCTGTTTTTT.

To note about this clone: This sample also contains other DNA sequences that code for the same CDR3. The chain links TRBV29-1 to TRBJ1-3; D is ambiguous. V was pared by 2 bases and J by 1 base, with 0 bases between. Germline assignment: CDR1 SQVTM and CDR2 ANQGSEA. The CDR3 sequence is 11 residues long. CDR3 region: CSVESGNTIYF. CDR3 sequence (DNA): TGCAGCGTTGAATCTGGAAACACCATATATTTT.

As regards this clone: A junction boundary mismatches the germline segment, possibly from a read error. The V and J genes are TRBV7-2 and TRBJ1-2; D gene uncertain. Germline V gene sequence: CDR1 SGHTA, CDR2 FQGNSA. CDR3 length: 12 amino acids. The CDR3 region has the DNA TGCGCCAGCAGCTCTAATGTAAGGTCGAGGACCTTC. Translated: CASSSNVRSRTF.

The V gene is TRBV5-5, the J gene TRBJ1-1, with D possibly TRBD1 on 5 matching bases. Germline-derived CDR1 and CDR2 are SGHKS and YYEKEE (reference sequence). The CDR3 is 16 amino acids. V was cut by 0 bases and J by 1 base, with 13 bases left in between. CDR3 loop: CASSLVRRDGNTEAFF. CDR3 nucleotides: TGTGCCAGCAGCTTGGTTAGGAGGGACGGGAACACTGAAGCTTTCTTT. Variable domain in full (rest from reference TRBV5-5 and TRBJ1-1): DAGVTQSPTHLIKTRGQQVTLRCSPISGHKSVSWYQQVLGQGPQFIFQYYEKEERGRGNFPDRFSARQFPNYSSELNVNALLLGDSALYLCASSLVRRDGNTEAFFGQGTRLTVV.

The CDR3 protein is CASSSFSFLNTGELFF. DNA of the CDR3: TGTGCCAGCAGCTCTTTCAGCTTTTTGAACACCGGGGAGCTGTTTTTT. V usage is TRBV11-2 and J usage is TRBJ2-2; no definite D call. Germline lookup yields CDR1 SGHAT and CDR2 FQNNGV. V gave up 4 bases and J gave up 1 base, with 13 bases separating them. This CDR3 spans 16 amino acids. The complete variable domain, with remaining parts taken from reference TRBV11-2 and TRBJ2-2, reads EAGVAQSPRYKIIEKRQSVAFWCNPISGHATLYWYQQILGQGPKLLIQFQNNGVVDDSQLPKDRFSAERLKGVDSTLKIQPAKLEDSAVYLCASSSFSFLNTGELFFGEGSRLTVL.

CDR3 region: CASSPGPRDDNSPLHF. The CDR3 DNA is TGTGCCAGCAGCCCCGGGCCCCGGGATGATAATTCACCCCTCCACTTT. This chain joins TRBV7-9 and TRBJ1-6; no clear D. Germline V gene sequence: CDR1 SEHNR, CDR2 FQNEAQ (reference sequence). This CDR3 is built from 16 residues. V lost 5 bases to trimming and J lost 5 bases, with 16 bases between them.

The rearrangement links TRBV4-3 to TRBJ2-7; 13 bases agree with TRBD2. The CDR3 is 18 residues long. The germline CDR1 and CDR2 sequences are LGHNA and YSLEER. Trimming at V came to 3 bases and at J to 1 base, leaving 9 bases not matched to a gene. This CDR3 reads CASSQATRTSGGSYEQYF. For the CDR3, the DNA is TGCGCCAGCAGCCAGGCGACCCGGACTAGCGGGGGATCCTACGAGCAGTACTTC.

The chain uses TRBV5-1 and TRBJ1-1; the D is unclear. The CDR3 covers 14 residues. Germline V CDR1 and CDR2: SGHRS, YFSETQ. The V gene lost 0 bases and the J gene lost 4 bases, with 10 bases spanning the gap. The CDR3: CASSLDLRGTEAFF. For the CDR3, the DNA is TGCGCCAGCAGCTTGGACCTCCGAGGCACTGAAGCTTTCTTT.